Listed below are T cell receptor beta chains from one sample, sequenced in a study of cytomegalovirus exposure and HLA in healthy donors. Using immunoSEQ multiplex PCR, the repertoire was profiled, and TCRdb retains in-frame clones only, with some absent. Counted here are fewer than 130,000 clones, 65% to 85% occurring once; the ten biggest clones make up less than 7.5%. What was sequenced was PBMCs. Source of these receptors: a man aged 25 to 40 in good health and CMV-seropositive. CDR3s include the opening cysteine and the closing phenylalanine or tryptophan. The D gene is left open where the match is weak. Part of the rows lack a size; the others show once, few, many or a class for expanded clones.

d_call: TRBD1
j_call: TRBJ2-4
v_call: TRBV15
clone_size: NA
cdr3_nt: TGTGCCACCAGCCGCAAGGGACAGCTAGAAAACATTCAGTACTTC
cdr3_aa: CATSRKGQLENIQYF

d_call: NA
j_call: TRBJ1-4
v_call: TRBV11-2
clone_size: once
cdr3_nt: TGTGCCAGCAGCTTTCAGGTCGGGGAAAATGAAAAACTGTTTTTT
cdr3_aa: CASSFQVGENEKLFF

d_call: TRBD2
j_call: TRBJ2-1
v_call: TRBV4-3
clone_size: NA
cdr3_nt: TGCGCCAGCAGCCAAGAGTTTGGACTAGCGGGAGTCTACAATGAGCAGTTCTTC
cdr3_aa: CASSQEFGLAGVYNEQFF

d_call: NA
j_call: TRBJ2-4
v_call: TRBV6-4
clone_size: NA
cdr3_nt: TGTGCCAACGAACCCAGGGTCTCGGCCAAAAACATTCAGTACTTC
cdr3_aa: CANEPRVSAKNIQYF

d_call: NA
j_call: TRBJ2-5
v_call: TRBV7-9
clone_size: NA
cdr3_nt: TGTGCCAGCAGCACTCAGAGGGTGACAGGGAGGGAGACCCAGTACTTC
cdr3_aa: CASSTQRVTGRETQYF

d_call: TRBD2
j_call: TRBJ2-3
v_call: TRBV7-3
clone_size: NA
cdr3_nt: TGTGCCAGCAGCTTAGGCGGGGGGGCAACAGATACGCAGTATTTT
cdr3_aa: CASSLGGGATDTQYF

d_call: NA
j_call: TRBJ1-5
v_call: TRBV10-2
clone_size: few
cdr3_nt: TGCGCCAGCAGGGAGGACAGTGGCCAGCCCCAGCATTTT
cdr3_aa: CASREDSGQPQHF

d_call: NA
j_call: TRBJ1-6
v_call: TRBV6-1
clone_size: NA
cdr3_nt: TGTGCCAACAGTGAACTGGGGTACAGGGTAGGCTCACCCCTCCACTTT
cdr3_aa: CANSELGYRVGSPLHF

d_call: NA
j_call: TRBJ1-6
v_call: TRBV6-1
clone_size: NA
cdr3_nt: TGTGCCACTAGGGGCCGCGTAGAGTCACCCCTCCACTTT
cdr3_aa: CATRGRVESPLHF

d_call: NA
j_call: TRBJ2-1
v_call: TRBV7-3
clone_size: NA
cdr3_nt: TGTGCCAGCAGCTTAAACGGGGGCGGGGGTAGGAATGAGCAGTTCTTC
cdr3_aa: CASSLNGGGGRNEQFF

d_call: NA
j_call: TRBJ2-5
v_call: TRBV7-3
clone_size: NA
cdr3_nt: TGTGCCAGCAGCTTAAAGATGCGGGAGACCCAGTACTTC
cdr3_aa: CASSLKMRETQYF

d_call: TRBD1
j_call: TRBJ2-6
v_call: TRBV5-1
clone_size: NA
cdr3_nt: TGCGCCAGCAGCCGGGGACAGGGGGCGGGGGGGGCCAACGTCCTGACTTTC
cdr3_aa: CASSRGQGAGGANVLTF

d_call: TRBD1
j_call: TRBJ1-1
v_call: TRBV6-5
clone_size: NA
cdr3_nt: TGTGCCAGCACGAGACAGGGGCCAGGTGAAGCTTTCTTT
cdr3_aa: CASTRQGPGEAFF

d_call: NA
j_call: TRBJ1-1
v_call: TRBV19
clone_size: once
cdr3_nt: TGTGCCACCACGGACGGGGGTCCCAACACTGAAGCTTTCTTT
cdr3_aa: CATTDGGPNTEAFF

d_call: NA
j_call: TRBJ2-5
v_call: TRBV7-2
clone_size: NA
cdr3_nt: TGTGCCAGCAGCTTATATCTAGGGGAAGAGACCCAGTACTTC
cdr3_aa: CASSLYLGEETQYF

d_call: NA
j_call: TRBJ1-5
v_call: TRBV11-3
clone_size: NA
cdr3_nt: TGTGCCAGCAAAAAACGCCGGGGGAATCAGCCCCAGCATTTT
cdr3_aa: CASKKRRGNQPQHF

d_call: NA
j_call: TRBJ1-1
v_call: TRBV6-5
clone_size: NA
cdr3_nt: TGTGCCAGCAGTTACCAGGGAAACACTGAAGCTTTCTTT
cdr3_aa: CASSYQGNTEAFF

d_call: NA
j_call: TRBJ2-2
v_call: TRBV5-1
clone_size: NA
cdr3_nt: TGCGCCAGCCGCGCGTCGGCTAGCATCTTAGCCGGGGAGCTGTTTTTT
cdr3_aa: CASRASASILAGELFF

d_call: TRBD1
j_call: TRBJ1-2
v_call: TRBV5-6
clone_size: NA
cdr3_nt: TGTGCCAGCAGCTTGGGGACAGGGGGCCTCTATGGCTACACCTTC
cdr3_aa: CASSLGTGGLYGYTF

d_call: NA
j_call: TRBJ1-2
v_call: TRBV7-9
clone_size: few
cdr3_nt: TGTGCCAGCAGCTTAGGAGGCGGCAGAACTAACTATGGCTACACCTTC
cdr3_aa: CASSLGGGRTNYGYTF

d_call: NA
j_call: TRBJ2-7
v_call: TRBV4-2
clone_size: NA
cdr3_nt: TGTGCCAGCAGCCAAGAGGGAGGGGGGCAGGAGCAGTACTTC
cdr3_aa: CASSQEGGGQEQYF

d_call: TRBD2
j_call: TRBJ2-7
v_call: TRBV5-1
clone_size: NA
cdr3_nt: TGCGCCAGCAGCGGGGGACTAGCGGGGGCCTACGAGCAGTACTTC
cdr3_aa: CASSGGLAGAYEQYF

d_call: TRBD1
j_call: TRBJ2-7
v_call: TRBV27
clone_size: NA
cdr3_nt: TGTGCCAGCCTTGACAGGGGCGAGCAGTACTTC
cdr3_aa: CASLDRGEQYF

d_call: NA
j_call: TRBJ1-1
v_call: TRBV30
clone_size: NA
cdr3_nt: TGTGCCTGGAGGCAGGGCTCTAACACTGAAGCTTTCTTT
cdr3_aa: CAWRQGSNTEAFF

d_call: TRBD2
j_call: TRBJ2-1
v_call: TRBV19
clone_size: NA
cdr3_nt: TGTGCCAGTAGTATACTAGCGGGGGTGGGTAATGAGCAGTTCTTC
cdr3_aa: CASSILAGVGNEQFF

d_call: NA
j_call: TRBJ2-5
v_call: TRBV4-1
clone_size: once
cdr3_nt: TGCGCCAGCAGCCAAGTTGCGTCGGAAGAGACCCAGTACTTC
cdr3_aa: CASSQVASEETQYF

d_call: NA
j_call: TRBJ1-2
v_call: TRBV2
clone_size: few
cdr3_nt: TGTGCCAGCAGTGGGACAGCACATGGCTACACCTTC
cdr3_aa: CASSGTAHGYTF

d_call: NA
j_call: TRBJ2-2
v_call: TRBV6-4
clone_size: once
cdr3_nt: TGTGCCAGCAGAAGAGATCCGATTAACACCGGGGAGCTGTTTTTT
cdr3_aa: CASRRDPINTGELFF

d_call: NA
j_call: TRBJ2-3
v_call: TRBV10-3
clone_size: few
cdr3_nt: TGTGCCATCAGTGAGCGAGCGAAGACAGATACGCAGTATTTT
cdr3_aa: CAISERAKTDTQYF

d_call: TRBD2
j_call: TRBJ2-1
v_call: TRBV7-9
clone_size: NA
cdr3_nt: TGTGTCAGCAGCTTAATTATAGCGGGGGGGCCTGGTGAGCAGTTCTTC
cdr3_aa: CVSSLIIAGGPGEQFF

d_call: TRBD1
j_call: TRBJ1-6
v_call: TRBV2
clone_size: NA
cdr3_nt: TGTGCCAGCAGTGAATCGGCAGGGGGCCGATCACCCCTCCACTTT
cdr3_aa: CASSESAGGRSPLHF

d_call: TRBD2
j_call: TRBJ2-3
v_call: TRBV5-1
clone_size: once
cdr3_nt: TGCGCCAGCAGCTTGGGGACTAGCGGGGGGCCTAGCACAGATACGCAGTATTTT
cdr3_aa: CASSLGTSGGPSTDTQYF

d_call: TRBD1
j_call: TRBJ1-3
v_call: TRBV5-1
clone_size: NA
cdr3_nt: TGCGCCAGCAGCGTGGACGGGACAGGGTTTGGAAACACCATATATTTT
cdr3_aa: CASSVDGTGFGNTIYF

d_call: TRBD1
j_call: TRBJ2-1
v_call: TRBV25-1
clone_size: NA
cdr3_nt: TGTGCCAGCAGTGGCCCTTATTGGAACGGGACAGCCTACAATGAGCAGTTCTTC
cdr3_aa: CASSGPYWNGTAYNEQFF

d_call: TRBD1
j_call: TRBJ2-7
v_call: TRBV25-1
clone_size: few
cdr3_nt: TGTGCCAGCAGTGGAGAACAGGGGGAGAGCTCCTACGAGCAGTACTTC
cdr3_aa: CASSGEQGESSYEQYF

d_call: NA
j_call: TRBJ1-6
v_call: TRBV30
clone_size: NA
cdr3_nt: TGTGCCTGGTCGGAGGGCACGGATTCACCCCTCCACTTT
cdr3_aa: CAWSEGTDSPLHF

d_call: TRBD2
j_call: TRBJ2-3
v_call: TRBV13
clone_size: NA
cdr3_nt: TGTGCCAGCAACGAAAGGGGGGGACTAGCAGGAGATACGCAGTATTTT
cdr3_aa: CASNERGGLAGDTQYF

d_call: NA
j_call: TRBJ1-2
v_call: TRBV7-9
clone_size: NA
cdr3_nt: TGTGCCAGCAGCTCCCCGACGGGGAGGATAGGTGGCTACACCTTC
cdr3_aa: CASSSPTGRIGGYTF

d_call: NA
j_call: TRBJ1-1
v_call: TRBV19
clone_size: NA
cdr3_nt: TGTGCCAGTAGTATCGGGGGGACGAACACTGAAGCTTTCTTT
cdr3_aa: CASSIGGTNTEAFF

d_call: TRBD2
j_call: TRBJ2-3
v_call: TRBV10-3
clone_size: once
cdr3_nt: TGTGCCATCAGTGGATCGCGGGGGGGAGTCACAGATACGCAGTATTTT
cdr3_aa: CAISGSRGGVTDTQYF